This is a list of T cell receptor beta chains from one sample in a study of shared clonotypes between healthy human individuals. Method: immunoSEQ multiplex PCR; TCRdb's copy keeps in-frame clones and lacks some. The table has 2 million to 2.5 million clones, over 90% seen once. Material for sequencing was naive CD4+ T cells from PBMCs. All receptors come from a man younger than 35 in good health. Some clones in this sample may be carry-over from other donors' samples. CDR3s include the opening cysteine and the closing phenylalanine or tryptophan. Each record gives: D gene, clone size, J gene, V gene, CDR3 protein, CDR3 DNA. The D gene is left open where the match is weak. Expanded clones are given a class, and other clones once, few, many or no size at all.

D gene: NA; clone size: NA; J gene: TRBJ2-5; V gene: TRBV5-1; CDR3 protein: CASSRDGQETQYF; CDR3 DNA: TGCGCCAGCAGCCGAGACGGGCAAGAGACCCAGTACTTC
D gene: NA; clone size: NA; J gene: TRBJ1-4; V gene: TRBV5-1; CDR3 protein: CASRSAVGAEKLFF; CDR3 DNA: TGCGCCAGCAGAAGCGCTGTAGGGGCTGAAAAACTGTTTTTT
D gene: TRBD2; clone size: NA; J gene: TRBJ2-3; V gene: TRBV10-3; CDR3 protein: CAISESPGGVVQDTQYF; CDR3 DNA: TGTGCCATCAGTGAGTCACCGGGGGGAGTGGTACAAGATACGCAGTATTTT
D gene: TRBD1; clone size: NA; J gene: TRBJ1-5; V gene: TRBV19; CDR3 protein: CASMGDRGLLGQPQHF; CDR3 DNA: TGTGCCAGTATGGGGGACAGGGGGTTGTTGGGTCAGCCCCAGCATTTT
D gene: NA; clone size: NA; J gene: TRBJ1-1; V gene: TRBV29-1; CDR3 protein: CSVVPQGTEAFF; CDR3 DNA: TGCAGCGTTGTCCCACAGGGAACTGAAGCTTTCTTT
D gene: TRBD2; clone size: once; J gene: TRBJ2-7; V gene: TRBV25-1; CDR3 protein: CASSPRAGVYEQYF; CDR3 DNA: TGTGCCAGCAGCCCACGGGCGGGAGTCTACGAGCAGTACTTC
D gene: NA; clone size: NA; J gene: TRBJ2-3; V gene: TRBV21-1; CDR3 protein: CASSSGDTQYF; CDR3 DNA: TGTGCCAGCTCTTCCGGAGATACGCAGTATTTT
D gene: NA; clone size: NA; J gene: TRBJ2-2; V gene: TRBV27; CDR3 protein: CASSWVQNTGELFF; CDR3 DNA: TGTGCCAGCAGTTGGGTCCAGAACACCGGGGAGCTGTTTTTT
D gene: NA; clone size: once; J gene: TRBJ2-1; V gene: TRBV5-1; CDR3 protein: CASSIEGQNYNEQFF; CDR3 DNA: TGCGCCAGCAGCATTGAAGGACAGAATTACAATGAGCAGTTCTTC
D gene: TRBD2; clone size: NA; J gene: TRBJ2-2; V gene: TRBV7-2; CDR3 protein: CAGGLVSTGELFF; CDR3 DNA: TGTGCCGGGGGACTAGTTTCTACCGGGGAGCTGTTTTTT
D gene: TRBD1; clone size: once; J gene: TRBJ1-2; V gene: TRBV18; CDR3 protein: CASSPPNRGLGGYTF; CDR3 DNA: TGTGCCAGCTCACCACCGAACAGGGGCTTAGGTGGCTACACCTTC
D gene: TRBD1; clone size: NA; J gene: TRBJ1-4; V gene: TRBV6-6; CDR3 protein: CASSYADRGNEKLFF; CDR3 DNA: TGTGCCAGCAGTTACGCGGACAGGGGAAACGAAAAACTGTTTTTT
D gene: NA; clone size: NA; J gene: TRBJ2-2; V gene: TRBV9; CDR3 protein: CASSVAGTYDTGELFF; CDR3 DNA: TGTGCCAGCAGCGTAGCGGGGACATATGACACCGGGGAGCTGTTTTTT
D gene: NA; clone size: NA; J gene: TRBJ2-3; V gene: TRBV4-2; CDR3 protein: CASSLPGTDTQYF; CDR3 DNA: TGTGCCAGCAGCCTCCCCGGCACAGATACGCAGTATTTT
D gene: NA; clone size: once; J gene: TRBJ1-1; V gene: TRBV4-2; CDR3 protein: CASSQAFGGGGNTEAFF; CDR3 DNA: TGTGCCAGCAGCCAAGCGTTCGGGGGCGGAGGTAACACTGAAGCTTTCTTT
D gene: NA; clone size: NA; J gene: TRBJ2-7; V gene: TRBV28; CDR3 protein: CASSFVRVGPSEQYF; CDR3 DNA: TGTGCCAGCAGTTTTGTGCGCGTTGGGCCCAGCGAGCAGTACTTC
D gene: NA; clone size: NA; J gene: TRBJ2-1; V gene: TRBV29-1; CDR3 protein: CSGLPNGRSNEQFF; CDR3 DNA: TGCAGCGGTCTCCCCAACGGGAGATCCAATGAGCAGTTCTTC
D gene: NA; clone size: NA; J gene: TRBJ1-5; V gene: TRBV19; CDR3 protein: CASSPMPGQYNQPQHF; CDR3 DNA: TGTGCCAGTAGCCCTATGCCCGGACAGTACAATCAGCCCCAGCATTTT
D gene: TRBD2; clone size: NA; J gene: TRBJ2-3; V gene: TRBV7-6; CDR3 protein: CASSPRPLSGGRDTDTQYF; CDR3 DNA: TGTGCCAGCAGCCCTCGGCCCCTGTCGGGAGGAAGGGACACAGATACGCAGTATTTT
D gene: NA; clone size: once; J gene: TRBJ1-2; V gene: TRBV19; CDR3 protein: CASRTGLNYGYTF; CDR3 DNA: TGTGCCAGTAGAACAGGACTGAACTATGGCTACACCTTC
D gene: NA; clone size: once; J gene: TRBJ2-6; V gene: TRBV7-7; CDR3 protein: CASSPSVPGANVLTF; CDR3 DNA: TGTGCCAGCAGCCCCTCGGTCCCGGGGGCCAACGTCCTGACTTTC
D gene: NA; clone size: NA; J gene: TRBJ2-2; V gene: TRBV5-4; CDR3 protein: CASSLGLANTGELFF; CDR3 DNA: TGTGCCAGCAGCTTGGGCCTAGCGAACACCGGGGAGCTGTTTTTT
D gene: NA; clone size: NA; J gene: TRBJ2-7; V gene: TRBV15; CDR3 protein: CATSSMQRTNYEQYF; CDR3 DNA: TGTGCCACCAGCAGTATGCAGAGAACCAATTACGAGCAGTACTTC
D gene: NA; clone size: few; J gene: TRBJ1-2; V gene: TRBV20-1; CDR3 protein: CSASIGYTF; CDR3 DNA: TGCAGTGCTTCTATAGGCTACACCTTC
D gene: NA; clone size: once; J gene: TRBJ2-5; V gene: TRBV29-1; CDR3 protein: CSVEGVPQETQYF; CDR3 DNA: TGCAGCGTTGAAGGGGTCCCCCAAGAGACCCAGTACTTC
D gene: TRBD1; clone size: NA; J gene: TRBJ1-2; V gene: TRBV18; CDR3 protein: CASSPTTGVGGYTF; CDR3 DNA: TGTGCCAGCTCACCGACAACAGGGGTTGGTGGCTACACCTTC
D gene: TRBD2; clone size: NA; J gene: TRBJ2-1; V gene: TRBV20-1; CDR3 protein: CSAGRGHEQFF; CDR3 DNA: TGCAGTGCGGGGAGGGGCCATGAGCAGTTCTTC
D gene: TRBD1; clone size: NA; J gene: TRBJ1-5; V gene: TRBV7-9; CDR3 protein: CASSPIQWGDRETNQPQHF; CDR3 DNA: TGTGCCAGCAGCCCAATTCAGTGGGGGGACAGGGAAACCAATCAGCCCCAGCATTTT
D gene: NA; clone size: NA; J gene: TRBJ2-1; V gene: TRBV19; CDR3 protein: CATTGGLLTYNEQFF; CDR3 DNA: TGTGCCACCACCGGGGGTCTATTGACCTACAATGAGCAGTTCTTC
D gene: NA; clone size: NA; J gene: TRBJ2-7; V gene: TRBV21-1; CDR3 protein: CASSKLDSSYEQYF; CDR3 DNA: TGTGCCAGCAGCAAACTGGACAGCTCCTACGAGCAGTACTTC
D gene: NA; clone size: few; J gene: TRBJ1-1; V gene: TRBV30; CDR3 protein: CAWNTEAGATEAFF; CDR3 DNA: TGTGCCTGGAATACAGAGGCAGGGGCCACTGAAGCTTTCTTT
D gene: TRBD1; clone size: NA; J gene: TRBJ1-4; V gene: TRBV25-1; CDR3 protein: CASRAIGTGGGEKLFF; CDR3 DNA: TGTGCCAGCAGGGCTATAGGGACAGGGGGGGGTGAAAAACTGTTTTTT
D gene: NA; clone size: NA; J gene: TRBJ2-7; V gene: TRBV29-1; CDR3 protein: CSAARGGPYEQYF; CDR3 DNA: TGCAGCGCAGCAAGGGGGGGCCCCTACGAGCAGTACTTC
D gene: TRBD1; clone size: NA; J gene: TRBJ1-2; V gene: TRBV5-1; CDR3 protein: CASSGLDRDFSRYTF; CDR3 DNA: TGCGCCAGCAGCGGATTGGACAGGGATTTTTCGCGCTACACCTTC
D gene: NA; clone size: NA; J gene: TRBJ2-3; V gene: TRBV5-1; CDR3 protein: CASTPAGQGATDTQYF; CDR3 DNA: TGCGCCAGCACCCCTGCGGGACAAGGGGCCACAGATACGCAGTATTTT
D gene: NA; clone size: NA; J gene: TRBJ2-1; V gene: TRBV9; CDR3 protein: CASSVASATFYNEQFF; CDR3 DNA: TGTGCCAGCAGCGTAGCTTCAGCCACGTTCTACAATGAGCAGTTCTTC
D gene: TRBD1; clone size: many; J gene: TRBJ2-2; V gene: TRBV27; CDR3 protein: CASSFRVGGLTGELFF; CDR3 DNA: TGTGCCAGCAGTTTTCGGGTAGGGGGCTTGACCGGGGAGCTGTTTTTT
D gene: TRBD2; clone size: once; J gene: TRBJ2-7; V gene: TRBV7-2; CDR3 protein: CASSLGREGRYEQYF; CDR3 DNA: TGTGCCAGCAGCTTAGGACGGGAGGGCCGCTACGAGCAGTACTTC
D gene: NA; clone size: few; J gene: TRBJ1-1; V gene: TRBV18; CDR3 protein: CASSPPSGWTEAFF; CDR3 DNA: TGTGCCAGCTCCCCACCAAGTGGGTGGACTGAAGCTTTCTTT
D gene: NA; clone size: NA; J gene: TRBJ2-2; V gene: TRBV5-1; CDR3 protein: CASSSQLSVAGELFF; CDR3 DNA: TGCGCCAGCAGCTCACAGCTTAGTGTAGCCGGGGAGCTGTTTTTT
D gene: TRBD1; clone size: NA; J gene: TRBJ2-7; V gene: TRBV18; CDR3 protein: CASSPEGQGAHPEQYF; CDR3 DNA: TGTGCCAGCTCACCAGAGGGACAGGGGGCGCATCCCGAGCAGTACTTC
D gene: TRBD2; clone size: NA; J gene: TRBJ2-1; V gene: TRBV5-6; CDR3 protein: CASSPAGGLAHNEQFF; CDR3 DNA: TGTGCCAGCAGCCCGGCTGGGGGACTAGCCCACAATGAGCAGTTCTTC
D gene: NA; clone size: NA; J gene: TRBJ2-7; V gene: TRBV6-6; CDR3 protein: CASSSPGEGAYEQYF; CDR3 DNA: TGTGCCAGCAGTTCCCCGGGGGAGGGGGCCTACGAGCAGTACTTC
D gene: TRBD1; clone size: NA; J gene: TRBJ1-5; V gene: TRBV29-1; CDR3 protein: CSAGQGDNQPQHF; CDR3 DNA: TGCAGCGCCGGACAGGGGGACAATCAGCCCCAGCATTTT
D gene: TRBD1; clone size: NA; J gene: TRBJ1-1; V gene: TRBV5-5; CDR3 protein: CASSLATTGFTEAFF; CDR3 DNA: TGTGCCAGCAGCTTGGCCACGACAGGGTTCACTGAAGCTTTCTTT
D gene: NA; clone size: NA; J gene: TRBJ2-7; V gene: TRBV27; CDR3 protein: CASSLSAGHYEQYF; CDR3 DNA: TGTGCCAGCAGTTTATCGGCAGGGCACTACGAGCAGTACTTC
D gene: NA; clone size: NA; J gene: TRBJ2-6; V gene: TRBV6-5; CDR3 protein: CASSYAGPAGANVLTF; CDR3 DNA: TGTGCCAGCAGTTACGCAGGGCCCGCTGGGGCCAACGTCCTGACTTTC
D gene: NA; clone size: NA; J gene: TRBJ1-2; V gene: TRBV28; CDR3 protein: CASSFSLGQNYGYTF; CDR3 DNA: TGTGCCAGCAGTTTCTCGCTGGGGCAGAACTATGGCTACACCTTC
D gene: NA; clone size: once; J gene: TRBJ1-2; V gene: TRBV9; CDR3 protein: CASSNNYGYTF; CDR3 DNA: TGTGCCAGCAGCAATAACTATGGCTACACCTTC